The 6 T cell receptor beta chains listed next were all sequenced from one sample in a study of CD8 T cells in ankylosing spondylitis (dated by TCRdb to the late 2010s). Library prep was done by 5' RACE. The run used an Illumina HiSeq 2500. The public reads were reanalyzed by TCRdb: fastp trimming at Q25, MiXCR alignment, in-frame beta chains only. Each entry merges the rows of one CDR3 protein and shows their most common DNA and genes. The sample table records approximately 90,000 distinct CDR3 sequences; roughly 8% of these occur just once. Approximately 9.9% of the sample belongs to the ten largest clones. Sequenced: blood, either unsorted or a sorted T cell fraction (not recorded which). All receptors come from a male donor with ankylosing spondylitis or in good health (not recorded which).

This clonotype was detected many times. The chain combines TRBV9 with TRBJ2-7; no clear D gene. The CDR3 consists of 14 residues. Per germline, CDR1 SGDLS and CDR2 YYNGEE. The ends were cut back, 4 bases at V and 9 bases at J, with 20 bases in the middle. CDR3 bases: TGTGCCAGCAGCTTCATGGGTGGCCAAGGAAGGCAGTACTTC. Translated: CASSFMGGQGRQYF.

In its sample, this clonotype was seen many times. The chain joins TRBV3-1 to TRBJ1-5, with a tentative D call TRBD1 (5 bases). The V end lost 0 bases, the J end lost 7 bases, and 13 bases lay between the germline ends. This CDR3 has 15 amino acids. From germline, CDR1 is LGHDT and CDR2 YNNKEL (reference sequence). CDR3 region: CASSQDMVRGQPQHF. The CDR3 DNA is TGTGCCAGCAGCCAAGATATGGTCCGGGGCCAGCCCCAGCATTTT.

This clonotype was seen ten or more times. The chain recombines TRBV12-3 or TRBV12-4 with TRBJ2-4; TRBD1 is a possible D gene (5 bases). Trimming shortened V by 6 bases and J by 6 bases, and 9 bases separated the two germline ends. The CDR3 extends over 12 amino acids. This CDR3 reads CASSTDRNIQYF. CDR3 nucleotides: TGTGCCAGCAGCACCGACAGAAACATTCAGTACTTC.

This clonotype was seen repeatedly, ten times or more. This sequence joins TRBV12-2 and TRBJ1-1; the table's D call TRBD1 went unverified against the DNA. TRBV12-2 is a pseudogene segment. The CDR3 totals 14 residues. The CDR3 loop is CASRPRTPNTEAFF. In nucleotides, the CDR3 is TGTGCAAGTCGCCCCAGGACACCGAACACTGAAGCTTTCTTT.

This clonotype was seen more than once but under ten times. The chain combines TRBV6-2 or TRBV6-3 with TRBJ2-1; 8 bases line up with TRBD2. Germline CDR1 reads MNHEY; CDR2 reads SVGEGT. V lost 4 bases and J lost 8; bases outside the gene matches: 10. This CDR3 has 15 residues. The CDR3 spells CASSSGLAVIDEQFF. The CDR3 DNA sequence: TGTGCCAGCAGTTCTGGACTAGCAGTTATCGATGAGCAGTTCTTC.

This clonotype was counted at least ten times. The V and J genes are TRBV12-5 and TRBJ2-7; D possibly uses TRBD1 or TRBD2 (6 bases each). The CDR3 length is 14 residues. Trimming took 4 bases from V and 5 from J, leaving 15 bases between them. In germline, CDR1 is LGHNT, CDR2 FRNRAP. This chain's CDR3 is CASGSKDRRDEQYF. In nucleotides, the CDR3 is TGTGCTAGTGGTTCGAAAGACAGGAGGGACGAGCAGTACTTC.